Each of the 29 T cell receptor beta chains below was sequenced from the same sample in a study of T cell clusters in autoimmune cytopenias. TRB amplification used 200 to 250 ng of peripheral blood genomic DNA. TRB was amplified by touch-down multiplex PCR, primer pools A and B combined. Following a re-call of the multiplex PCR reads, TCRdb has one entry per CDR3 protein and lacks DNA. The data show about 2,700 distinct CDR3 sequences, and the top ten clones hold roughly 45%. The sequenced sample consisted of peripheral blood. The receptors were gathered from a human donor with an autoimmune cytopenia or autoimmune hepatitis (not recorded which).

Considering frequency, this clonotype is medium-sized (0.01 to 0.1%). The chain couples TRBV30 to TRBJ1-2. Per germline, CDR1 GTSNPN and CDR2 SVGIG (reference sequence). The CDR3 has 13 residues. CDR3 residues: CAWFREGGYGYTF.

This chain connects TRBV28 to TRBJ2-2; TCRdb selects TRBD2, and the lack of DNA leaves this call unchecked. The germline gives CDR1 MDHEN, CDR2 SYDVKM. The CDR3 totals 15 residues. The CDR3 loop reads CASSGGGANTGELFF.

CDR3 in amino acids: CASSLVGTDEKLFF. The V and J genes are TRBV7-9 and TRBJ1-4; TCRdb's D gene call, TRBD1, goes unchecked for lack of DNA. The V gene's germline CDR1 is SEHNR and CDR2 FQNEAQ (reference sequence). There are 14 residues in the CDR3.

The chain carries TRBV6-6 and TRBJ2-1; TCRdb picks TRBD1, but there is no DNA to check that call. The CDR3 is made up of 15 amino acids. Per the germline V gene, CDR1 is MNHNY and CDR2 is SVGAGI (reference sequence). CDR3 protein: CASSYSKSGGNEQFF.

The V and J genes are TRBV7-3 and TRBJ2-2. CDR1 SGHTA and CDR2 FQGTGA come from the germline V gene. This CDR3 has 15 amino acids. This CDR3 reads CASSTSGANTGELFF.

J is TRBJ1-2 and V is TRBV19; TCRdb indicates TRBD1, and absent DNA this call remains unverified. The length of the CDR3 is 17 residues. Germline CDR1 LNHDA, CDR2 SQIVND (reference sequence). The CDR3 sequence: CATLEEPGTNSDYGYTF.

The chain uses TRBV7-9 and TRBJ2-3; TCRdb selects TRBD2, and the lack of DNA leaves this call unchecked. Per the germline V gene, CDR1 is SEHNR and CDR2 is FQNEAQ (reference sequence). This CDR3 has 16 residues. The chain's CDR3 is CASSPIAGGIVDTQYF. The variable domain in full, completed from reference TRBV7-9 and TRBJ2-3, reads DTGVSQNPRHKITKRGQNVTFRCDPISEHNRLYWYRQTLGQGPEFLTYFQNEAQLEKSRLLSDRFSAERPKGSFSTLEIQRTEQGDSAMYLCASSPIAGGIVDTQYFGPGTRLTVL.

This clonotype is identified as medium-sized (0.01 to 0.1%) from frequency. The V and J genes are TRBV29-1 and TRBJ2-7; TCRdb outputs TRBD1, but without DNA this stays unchecked. This CDR3 is 15 amino acids long. The V gene's germline CDR1 is SQVTM and CDR2 ANQGSEA. The CDR3 loop reads CSVELRDRGVYEQYF.

This chain links TRBV10-3 with TRBJ2-1. The CDR3 spans 13 residues. Germline assignment: CDR1 ENHRY and CDR2 SYGVKD. CDR3 protein: CAISEYSPNEQFF.

The chain joins TRBV20-1 to TRBJ1-2; TCRdb's D call, TRBD1, is unchecked because there is no DNA. CDR3 length equals 14 residues. Germline V CDR1 and CDR2: DFQATT, SNEGSKA (reference sequence). The CDR3 sequence is CSARVERGGGGYTF.

This clonotype is deemed medium-sized (0.01 to 0.1%) by its frequency. The chain is built from TRBV6-5 and TRBJ2-3; TCRdb proposes TRBD2, but this gene call is untestable without DNA. The CDR3 totals 15 residues. From germline, CDR1 is MNHEY and CDR2 SVGAGI. CDR3 residues: CASSYGTSDTDTQYF.

This clonotype is labeled medium-sized (0.01 to 0.1%) based on frequency. CDR3: CATSRALGLAGTDTQYF. V and J are TRBV15 and TRBJ2-3; TCRdb's D gene call, TRBD2, goes unchecked for lack of DNA. CDR3 length: 17 residues. Germline CDR1 reads LNHNV; CDR2 reads YYDKDF (reference sequence).

This clonotype is identified as medium-sized (0.01 to 0.1%) from frequency. The V call is TRBV30, the J call TRBJ2-7; TCRdb names TRBD1, which stays unverified in the absence of DNA. Per germline, CDR1 GTSNPN and CDR2 SVGIG (reference sequence). This CDR3 spans 11 amino acids. Here the CDR3 reads CASRRRDEQYF.

V gene TRBV10-3 combines with J gene TRBJ1-1; as DNA is missing, the TRBD1 call by TCRdb cannot be tested. The CDR3 runs 13 residues. CDR1 is ENHRY, CDR2 SYGVKD, per germline. The CDR3 sequence is CAVRDRGTTEAFF.

Here the CDR3 reads CASSSVYEQYF. The chain is built from TRBV5-1 and TRBJ2-7. This CDR3 region has 11 residues. CDR1 SGHRS and CDR2 YFSETQ come from the germline V gene.

Measured by frequency, this clonotype is medium-sized. V and J are TRBV15 and TRBJ2-1. Germline assignment: CDR1 LNHNV and CDR2 YYDKDF (reference sequence). This CDR3 has 15 amino acids. The CDR3: CATSKERTSYNEQFF.

This rearrangement joins TRBV6-2 or TRBV6-3 to TRBJ2-5; the D call of TRBD1 rests on TCRdb alone, since no DNA is present to check it. Germline assignment: CDR1 MNHEY and CDR2 SVGEGT. This CDR3 contains 14 residues. CDR3: CASREAGTKETQYF.

This sequence joins TRBV19 and TRBJ2-2; TCRdb gives TRBD2 as the D gene, but with no DNA this cannot be confirmed. This CDR3 comprises 13 residues. CDR1 and CDR2 (germline): LNHDA, SQIVND (reference sequence). CDR3 protein: CASRTSGTGELFF.

This clonotype is called medium-sized based on its frequency. The chain employs TRBV18 and TRBJ2-1; absent DNA, TCRdb's TRBD1 call cannot be checked. Germline V CDR1 and CDR2: KGHSH, LQKENI. CDR3 length equals 13 residues. This CDR3 reads CASSPGTGREKFF.

Considering frequency, this clonotype is large. The chain couples TRBV7-9 to TRBJ2-6. Germline lookup yields CDR1 SEHNR and CDR2 FQNEAQ (reference sequence). The CDR3 is 14 residues long. CDR3 sequence: CASSLEAGANVLTF.

This chain joins TRBV6-1 and TRBJ1-4. The CDR3 sequence is 15 residues long. CDR1 is MNHNS, CDR2 SASEGT, per germline. The CDR3 region is CASSVTPQAGGKLFF.

This clonotype is classed as medium-sized by frequency. The chain has TRBV30 and TRBJ2-7. The CDR3 runs to 14 residues. Germline V CDR1 and CDR2: GTSNPN, SVGIG (reference sequence). The CDR3 sequence: CAWRRGDATYEQYF.

This clonotype shows up as medium-sized by frequency. The V gene is TRBV6-5, the J gene TRBJ2-3; TCRdb lists TRBD1, though no DNA is available to test this call. Germline CDR1 reads MNHEY; CDR2 reads SVGAGI. The CDR3 is made up of 14 amino acids. The CDR3 loop reads CASTRGGSTDTQYF.

The CDR3 protein is CASSLDSGTEAFF. V is TRBV12-3 or TRBV12-4 and J is TRBJ1-1. The CDR3 sequence is 13 residues long.

The J gene is TRBJ2-7, the V gene TRBV11-1. This CDR3 contains 14 residues. From germline, CDR1 is SGHAT and CDR2 FQDESV (reference sequence). CDR3 sequence reads: CASSLAEVFYEQYF.

Measured by frequency, this clonotype is large. V gene TRBV19 combines with J gene TRBJ2-3. There are 19 residues in the CDR3. Germline V gene lookup returns CDR1 LNHDA and CDR2 SQIVND (reference sequence). CDR3 loop: CASSIDWAQLRVSTDTQYF.

This clonotype is deemed medium-sized (0.01 to 0.1%) by its frequency. The chain links TRBV5-6 to TRBJ2-1; checking the TCRdb D call of TRBD1 is not possible without DNA. The CDR3 extends over 13 amino acids. The germline V gene has CDR1 SGHDT and CDR2 YYEEEE. This CDR3 is CASSLEGRGEQFF.

V gene TRBV24-1 combines with J gene TRBJ2-5. CDR1 is KGHDR and CDR2 is SFDVKD in the germline V gene. The CDR3 consists of 15 residues. The CDR3 protein is CATSDLQGTQETQYF.

By frequency, this clonotype is medium-sized (0.01 to 0.1%). The chain combines TRBV10-3 with TRBJ1-6; TCRdb proposes TRBD1, but this gene call is untestable without DNA. CDR1 ENHRY and CDR2 SYGVKD come from the germline V gene. The CDR3 spans 14 residues. CDR3 protein: CAISEEGYNSPLHF.